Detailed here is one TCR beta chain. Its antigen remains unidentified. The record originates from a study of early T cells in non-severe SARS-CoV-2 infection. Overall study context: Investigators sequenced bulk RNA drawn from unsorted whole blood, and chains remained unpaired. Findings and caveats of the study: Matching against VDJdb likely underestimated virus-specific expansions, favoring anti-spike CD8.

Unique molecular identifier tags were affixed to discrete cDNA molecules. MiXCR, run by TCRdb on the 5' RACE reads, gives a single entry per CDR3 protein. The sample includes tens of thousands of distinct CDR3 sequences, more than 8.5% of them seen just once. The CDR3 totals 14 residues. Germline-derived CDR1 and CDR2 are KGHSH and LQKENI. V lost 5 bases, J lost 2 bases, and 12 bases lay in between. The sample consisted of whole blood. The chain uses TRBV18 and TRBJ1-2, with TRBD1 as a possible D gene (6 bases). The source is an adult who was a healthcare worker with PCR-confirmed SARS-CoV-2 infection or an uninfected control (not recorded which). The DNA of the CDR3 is TGTGCCAGCTCAGACAACAGGGAGAACTATGGCTACACCTTC. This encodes CASSDNRENYGYTF.